This T cell receptor beta chain was captured in a study of blood T cells in healthy people across ages. With a J-beta primer mix and a sample-barcoded 5' primer, a second PCR ran about 6 to 11 cycles. TCRdb independently ran MiXCR on the 5' RACE reads; one entry per CDR3 protein. The table records about 930,000 distinct CDR3 sequences, under 35% of them present only once. The CDR3 length is 14 residues. V was trimmed by 10 bases and J by 4 bases, leaving 18 bases between them. These data were likewise used in another study, on T cells of mothers and their children. That paper states: The M1S primer of the second PCR added sample barcodes and 2-4 random nucleotides.

The clonotype was recovered from a woman between 35 and 50 years old in good health. Sequencing was performed on blood. The chain joins TRBV12-3 or TRBV12-4 to TRBJ2-3; possibly TRBD1 or TRBD2 for D (5 bases each). CDR3 nucleotides: TGTGCCACCGGCGTGGGGGTAGGCGCAGATACGCAGTATTTT. This codes for CATGVGVGADTQYF.